This passage covers 8 T cell receptor beta chains from one sample sequenced in a study of T cells in Graves' hyperthyroidism and ophthalmopathy. RNA transcripts were the template for amplifying TCR beta CDR3 regions. An initial round of RT-PCR targeting the TCR CDR3 relied on the HTBI primer set. TCRdb reprocessed the multiplex PCR reads via MiXCR and lists one record per CDR3 protein. Altogether around 300,000 distinct CDR3 sequences are present, roughly an eighth being singletons, with the ten largest covering 7.9%. The sequencing input was blood. These receptors were taken from a woman aged 40 to 50 with Graves' hyperthyroidism.

Ten or more counts support this clonotype. The genes are TRBV19 and TRBJ1-5, with D perhaps matching TRBD1 (5 bases). CDR1 and CDR2 (germline): LNHDA, SQIVND (reference sequence). V dropped 11 bases and J dropped 5 bases, with 13 bases sitting between them. The CDR3 length is 12 residues. The DNA for the CDR3 is TGTGCCGGCGGACGGGGGGATCAGCCCCAGCATTTT. Translating it yields CAGGRGDQPQHF.

Concerning this clonotype itself: Being one base from a much bigger clone, this may be a read error. The V call is TRBV18, the J call TRBJ2-7, with D perhaps TRBD2 (5 bases). Germline CDR1 reads KGHSH; CDR2 reads LQKENI. This CDR3 region has 14 residues. V was cut by 2 bases and J by 6 bases, with 14 bases left in between. The CDR3 protein is CASSPGGTHCEQYF. Here the CDR3 DNA reads TGTGCCAGCTCACCAGGAGGTACCCACTGCGAGCAGTACTTC.

The chain recombines TRBV6-1 with TRBJ1-3; the D is unclear. The CDR3 consists of 15 residues. Between the trimmed V and J ends, which lost 0 bases and 6 bases, there was a span of 12 bases. CDR1 MNHNS and CDR2 SASEGT come from the germline V gene. CDR3 protein: CASSEAPGSTNTIYF. The DNA of the CDR3 is TGTGCCAGCAGTGAAGCCCCGGGATCTACAAACACCATATATTTT.

This clonotype was recorded at least ten times. V and J are TRBV5-1 and TRBJ2-5, with TRBD1 matching over 7 bases. Losses at the gene ends were 3 bases for V and 1 base for J; bases not matched to a gene: 3. CDR1 and CDR2 (germline): SGHRS, YFSETQ. The CDR3 has 14 residues. The CDR3 sequence is CASSSGQFQETQYF. Here the CDR3 DNA reads TGCGCCAGCAGCTCGGGACAGTTCCAAGAGACCCAGTACTTC.

This clonotype showed up just a few times. The V gene is TRBV5-1, the J gene TRBJ2-2; 8 positions match TRBD1. The CDR3 totals 16 residues. CDR1 SGHRS and CDR2 YFSETQ come from the germline V gene. After removal of 4 bases from V and 1 base from J, the junction contained 6 bases not matched to a gene. CDR3 region: CASSPRGTGNTGELFF. The CDR3 DNA reads TGCGCCAGCAGCCCCCGAGGGACAGGGAACACCGGGGAGCTGTTTTTT.

This clonotype was recorded many times. CDR3 in DNA: TGTGCCAGCAGCCCGGGGGTCTCGGTGACAAATGAAAAACTGTTTTTT. As protein: CASSPGVSVTNEKLFF. The chain carries TRBV5-6 and TRBJ1-4, with D possibly matching TRBD1 (5 bases). V lost 4 bases, J lost 5 bases, and 18 bases lay in between. CDR1 SGHDT and CDR2 YYEEEE come from the germline V gene. This CDR3 contains 16 residues.

The chain joins TRBV29-1 to TRBJ2-2; 9 bases map to TRBD1. CDR3 length equals 15 residues. V trimming: 6 bases; J trimming: 2 bases; junction bases outside the gene matches: 7. CDR1 is SQVTM and CDR2 is ANQGSEA in the germline V gene. CDR3 coding DNA: TGCAGCGTCAAACAGGGGGCGCATAACACCGGGGAGCTGTTTTTT. Its translation: CSVKQGAHNTGELFF.

Note on this clonotype: Being one base from a much bigger clone, this may be a read error. V is TRBV20-1 and J is TRBJ2-7, with 10 positions matching TRBD2. Germline V gives CDR1 DFQATT, CDR2 SNEGSKA (reference sequence). The CDR3 extends over 16 amino acids. With V trimmed by 1 base and J by 7 bases, 13 bases remained unmatched. The CDR3 loop reads CSARGRLSGRAGEQYF. CDR3 coding DNA: TGCAGTGCTAGAGGTCGGCTCAGCGGGAGGGCGGGAGAGCAGTACTTC.